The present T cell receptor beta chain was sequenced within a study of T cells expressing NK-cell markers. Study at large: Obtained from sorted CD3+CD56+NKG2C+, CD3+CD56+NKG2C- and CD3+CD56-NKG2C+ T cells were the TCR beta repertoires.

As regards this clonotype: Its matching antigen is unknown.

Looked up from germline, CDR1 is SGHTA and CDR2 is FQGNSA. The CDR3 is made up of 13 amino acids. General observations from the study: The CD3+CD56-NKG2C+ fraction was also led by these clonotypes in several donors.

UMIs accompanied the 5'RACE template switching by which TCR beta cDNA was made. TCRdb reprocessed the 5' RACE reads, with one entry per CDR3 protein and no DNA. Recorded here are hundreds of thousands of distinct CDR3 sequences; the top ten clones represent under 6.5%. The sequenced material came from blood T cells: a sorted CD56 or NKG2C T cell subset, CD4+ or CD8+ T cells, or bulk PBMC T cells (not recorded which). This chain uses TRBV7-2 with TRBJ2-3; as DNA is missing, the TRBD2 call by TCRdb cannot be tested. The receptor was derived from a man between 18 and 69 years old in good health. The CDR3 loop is CASSPQRGRAQYF.